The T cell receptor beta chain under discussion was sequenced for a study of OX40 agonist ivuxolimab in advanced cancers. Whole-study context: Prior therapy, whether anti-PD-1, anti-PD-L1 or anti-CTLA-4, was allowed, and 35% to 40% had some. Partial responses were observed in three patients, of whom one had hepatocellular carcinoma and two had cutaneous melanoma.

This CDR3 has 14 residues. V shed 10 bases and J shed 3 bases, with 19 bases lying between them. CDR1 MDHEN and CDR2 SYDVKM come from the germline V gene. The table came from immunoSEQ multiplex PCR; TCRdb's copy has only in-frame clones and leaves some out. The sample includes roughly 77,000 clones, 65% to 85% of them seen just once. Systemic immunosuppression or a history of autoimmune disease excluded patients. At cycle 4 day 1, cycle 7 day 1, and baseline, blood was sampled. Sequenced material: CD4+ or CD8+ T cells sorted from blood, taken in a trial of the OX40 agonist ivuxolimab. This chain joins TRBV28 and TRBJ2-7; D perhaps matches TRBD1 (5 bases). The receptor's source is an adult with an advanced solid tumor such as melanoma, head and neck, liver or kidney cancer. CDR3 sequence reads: CAIARGRDSYEQYF. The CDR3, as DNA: TGTGCCATCGCACGTGGCAGGGATAGCTACGAGCAGTACTTC.